The T cell receptor beta chain described here comes from a study of cytomegalovirus exposure and HLA in healthy donors. Study-level points and caveats: TCR beta V- and J-gene trimming was later associated with a missense DCLRE1C variant. In an earlier analysis, productive rearrangement rates for most beta V segments clustered near 87% or 30%. The study had only CMV serostatus as immune exposure information.

Note on this clone: Its antigen is unidentified.

13 Jbeta primers and 60 Vbeta primers were used for the PCR. The table came from immunoSEQ multiplex PCR; TCRdb's copy has only in-frame clones and leaves some out. Among 110,000 to 150,000 clones listed, more than 60% were seen once. V was clipped by 5 bases and J by 1 base; unmatched bases: 5. This CDR3 comprises 16 residues. CDR1 and CDR2 from the germline V gene are PRHDT and FYEKMQ (reference sequence). The receptor comes from a woman aged 45-65 years in good health and CMV-seropositive. The sequenced material came from PBMCs. The genes are TRBV13 and TRBJ1-1; TRBD1 agrees at 12 bases. CDR3 region: CASSIRGQGANTEAFF. In DNA, the CDR3 is TGTGCCAGCAGCATTCGGGGACAGGGGGCGAACACTGAAGCTTTCTTT. The variable domain in full, completed from reference TRBV13 and TRBJ1-1, reads AAGVIQSPRHLIKEKRETATLKCYPIPRHDTVYWYQQGPGQDPQFLISFYEKMQSDKGSIPDRFSAQQFSDYHSELNMSSLELGDSALYFCASSIRGQGANTEAFFGQGTRLTVV.